A selection of T cell receptor beta chains follows, all from one sample in a study of post-analysis software for immune sequencing data. Via MiXCR, TCRdb re-called the PCR reads, giving one row per CDR3 protein. The sample lists approximately 770,000 distinct CDR3 sequences, 35% to 55% occurring once. Sequenced material: blood. These receptor sequences come from a girl aged 5-17 years with multiple sclerosis. Both conserved end residues are trimmed from each CDR3. Not every row has a clone size; where given, it reads once, few, many or a size class.

>few|TRBV12-3/TRBV12-4|TRBJ2-7
ASSPAGGGTGSYEQY
>.|TRBV9|TRBJ2-3
ASSVGIQSPSTDTQY
>.|TRBV6-6|.
ASRSLGRESSEQY
>.|TRBV12-3/TRBV12-4|TRBJ2-3
ASSLTRRETDTQY
>.|TRBV29-1|TRBJ2-5
SVVGAQGETQY
>.|TRBV27|TRBJ2-7
ASSIQGFNDEQY
>few|TRBV7-9|TRBJ2-7
ASTSGGGDYEQY
>.|TRBV29-1|TRBJ1-1
SVGRVMNTEAF
>.|TRBV2|TRBJ1-1
ASSLSPSLNTEAF
>.|TRBV20-1|TRBJ1-2
SASLGGQGAPNYGYT
>.|TRBV19|TRBJ2-1
ASSSTAQVSEQF
>few|TRBV29-1|TRBJ2-1
SGGTAALNEQF
>few|TRBV29-1|TRBJ2-5
SVVLLAGGGETQY
>many|TRBV5-1|TRBJ2-1
ASSPNTSGTSGRTGNEQF
>.|TRBV20-1|TRBJ2-1
SAKGTRSPNEQF
>.|TRBV2|TRBJ2-3
ASSDLRGSRPQY
>few|TRBV10-3|TRBJ2-7
ATGEGSAPWQY
>.|TRBV29-1|TRBJ2-5
SVEGWGLAGSETQY
>.|TRBV6-2/TRBV6-3|TRBJ2-4
ASSYDDLTLAKNIQY
>once|TRBV15|TRBJ2-3
ATSSRPGLAGGDTQY
>.|TRBV7-9|TRBJ2-7
ASSLGGGTSYEQY
>few|TRBV10-3|TRBJ2-1
AISEEQPGLAGVDNEQF
>.|TRBV29-1|TRBJ2-3
SVEGTSDYSDTQY
>.|TRBV4-1|TRBJ2-1
ASQWGGAGVYNEQF